This T cell receptor beta chain comes out of a study of T cell repertoires in cytomegalovirus infection. In the study overall: It was the public TCR beta signatures that indicated both CMV infection and matching HLA type. Study-wide results and caveats: It was HLA-C-restricted CMV-specific TCR beta clonotypes that dominated the response ex vivo. Using cumulative public TCR beta family frequency, the authors identified those who carried CMV together with the relevant HLA.

Germline CDR1 KGHDR, CDR2 SFDVKD. The CDR3 runs 16 residues. Trimming took 9 bases from V and 4 from J, leaving 22 bases between them. TCRdb recomputed calls from the reads with MiXCR, one row per CDR3 protein. The sample includes about 97,000 distinct CDR3 sequences, approximately 15% of them seen just once. This clonotype was found a few times. Its matching antigen is unknown. The TCR comes from a human donor in good health (CMV status not recorded). Some clones in this sample may be carry-over from other donors' samples. The source material was PBMCs. The chain is built from TRBV24-1 and TRBJ2-3; D is undetermined. The CDR3: CATPMKSPAPADTQYF. CDR3 nucleotide sequence: TGTGCCACCCCCATGAAATCCCCCGCGCCCGCAGATACGCAGTATTTT.